This T cell receptor beta chain was recorded in a study of human T cells and chemical hapten exposure. TCRdb re-called the RACE reads through MiXCR, storing one row per CDR3 protein. The sample holds under 120,000 distinct CDR3 sequences, 11% seen once. V dropped 5 bases and J dropped 6; count of bases not matched to a gene: 11. CDR1 and CDR2 from the germline V gene are LGHDT and YNNKEL (reference sequence). This CDR3 is built from 16 residues. Specified time point: patch test 1, 2 weeks after DPC sensitization. Described treatment: therapeutic diphenylcyclopropenone sensitization with weekly scalp DPC.

The TCR comes from a woman between 40 and 55 years old with alopecia areata. Some clones in this sample may be carry-over from other donors' samples. V and J are TRBV3-1 and TRBJ2-5; 11 positions match TRBD2. Sample: whole blood, taken in connection with sensitization to the hapten diphenylcyclopropenone (DPC). The CDR3, as DNA: TGTGCCAGCAGCAAAGGGGCTAGCGGGGGGCCACAGACCCAGTACTTC. Residues: CASSKGASGGPQTQYF.